The next 23 T cell receptor beta chains were all read from a single sample in a study of T cell responses to AZD1222 COVID-19 vaccine (dated by TCRdb to about 2021). The library relied on the immunoSEQ multiplex PCR assay. TCRdb retrieved this table from immuneACCESS and kept in-frame rearrangements only. Not all clones are present; in checked studies, unresolved V genes account for under half, and no reason is known for the remainder. The sample table records some 200,000 clones; approximately 93% of these occur just once. The top ten constitute roughly 1.7% of the sample. Per the publication, the time point label means: about 28 days (+/-7) after the second vaccine dose. Sequenced here: peripheral blood, sampled 28 days after the second AZD1222 dose. The receptor source for this set is an adult who received the AZD1222 COVID-19 vaccine.

This chain links TRBV5-4 with TRBJ1-2; TRBD1 matches at 8 bases. The V gene end was trimmed by 4 bases and the J gene end by 8 bases; junction bases not matched to a gene: 4. Germline assignment: CDR1 SGHNT and CDR2 YYREEE (reference sequence). The length of the CDR3 is 12 residues. In DNA form, the CDR3 reads TGTGCCAGCAGCCTGGACAGGGCCGGCTACACCTTC. Translating gives CASSLDRAGYTF.

The genes are TRBV5-4 and TRBJ1-6; D gene ambiguous. V lost 4 bases to trimming and J lost 4 bases, with 12 bases between them. Germline CDR1 and CDR2: SGHNT and YYREEE (reference sequence). This CDR3 spans 15 amino acids. The CDR3 DNA follows: TGTGCCAGCAGCACCTTAGCCGGGTATAATTCACCCCTCCACTTT. Translated: CASSTLAGYNSPLHF.

The gene calls are TRBV12-3 or TRBV12-4 and TRBJ1-6; no reliable D call. Deletions cut 5 bases from V and 7 bases from J, with 9 bases between. This CDR3 is built from 13 residues. DNA of the CDR3: TGTGCCAGCAGTAGGGCCGAGAATTCACCCCTCCACTTT. Translated, it gives CASSRAENSPLHF.

The chain couples TRBV30 to TRBJ2-7; the match to TRBD1 covers 7 bases. J gave up 3 bases and V 0 bases, and 17 bases lay outside the gene matches. This CDR3 has 18 residues. Germline CDR1 reads GTSNPN; CDR2 reads SVGIG (reference sequence). This chain's CDR3 is CAWSVRDRVIVGDYEQYF. The CDR3 region has the DNA TGTGCCTGGAGTGTACGTGACAGGGTAATTGTTGGGGACTACGAGCAGTACTTC.

This chain uses TRBV7-9 with TRBJ2-1; possibly TRBD1 or TRBD2 for D (5 bases each). Germline V gene data show CDR1 as SEHNR and CDR2 as FQNEAQ (reference sequence). CDR3 length equals 15 residues. V was clipped by 4 bases and J by 3 bases, with 13 bases between them. The CDR3 DNA reads TGTGCCAGCAGCTCAAACCGGGGCAGCTACAATGAGCAGTTCTTC. Its translation is CASSSNRGSYNEQFF.

The chain joins TRBV6-2 or TRBV6-3 to TRBJ2-1; D is ambiguous. Per germline, CDR1 MNHEY and CDR2 SVGEGT. The CDR3 sequence is 11 residues long. The V end was cut by 0 bases, the J end by 12 bases, with 6 bases between. CDR3 region: CASSYSLGQFF. The CDR3 DNA reads as TGTGCCAGCAGTTACTCCCTAGGGCAGTTCTTC.

In nucleotides, the CDR3 is TGTGCCAGCAGTGAAATATATGGGGCACCCCTCCACTTT. As protein: CASSEIYGAPLHF. The chain employs TRBV6-4 and TRBJ1-6; D call uncertain. Trimming took 3 bases from V and 11 from J, leaving 11 bases between them. This CDR3 region has 13 residues. The germline V gene encodes CDR1 MRHNA and CDR2 SNTAGT.

The chain recombines TRBV7-9 with TRBJ1-1; a possible D gene is TRBD1 (6 bases). With 1 base removed from V and 3 bases from J, the gap between germline ends came to 18 bases. The CDR3 runs to 17 residues. CDR1 and CDR2 from the germline V gene are SEHNR and FQNEAQ (reference sequence). Here the CDR3 DNA reads TGTGCCAGCAGCTTAGACCCTTGGGGGGCTGGGGACACTGAAGCTTTCTTT. This encodes CASSLDPWGAGDTEAFF.

Notes on this clone: Other DNA sequences in this sample translate to the same CDR3. The chain employs TRBV11-2 and TRBJ1-5; 9 bases align to TRBD1. The CDR3 extends over 14 amino acids. CDR1 SGHAT and CDR2 FQNNGV come from the germline V gene. Unmatched junction bases numbered 4, after V lost 5 bases and J lost 5 bases. The CDR3 sequence is CASSLTGGDQPQHF. For the CDR3, the DNA is TGTGCCAGCAGCCTGACAGGGGGTGATCAGCCCCAGCATTTT.

The CDR3 sequence: CASVRGGTGELFF. Here the CDR3 DNA reads TGTGCCAGTGTAAGAGGGGGGACCGGGGAGCTGTTTTTT. The chain joins TRBV2 to TRBJ2-2; TRBD1 or TRBD2 may be the D gene (6 bases each). The CDR3 spans 13 residues. Germline V gene lookup returns CDR1 SNHLY and CDR2 FYNNEI. V lost 9 bases, J lost 5 bases, and 13 bases lay in between.

The gene calls are TRBV5-6 and TRBJ2-3, with TRBD2 matching over 9 bases. CDR1 SGHDT and CDR2 YYEEEE come from the germline V gene. The V and J ends lost 6 bases and 5 bases, in that order; junction bases with no gene match: 16. The CDR3 runs to 17 residues. The DNA of the CDR3 is TGTGCCAGCAACGAACTTTATAGCGGGGGAGTTGGAGATACGCAGTATTTT. This encodes CASNELYSGGVGDTQYF.

The rearrangement uses TRBV30 and TRBJ1-5; D may be TRBD1 (5 bases). CDR1 GTSNPN and CDR2 SVGIG come from the germline V gene (reference sequence). V lost 2 bases, J lost 0 bases, and 8 bases lay in between. This CDR3 comprises 14 residues. CDR3 sequence reads: CAWSWGNSNQPQHF. In DNA, the CDR3 is TGTGCCTGGAGTTGGGGGAATAGCAATCAGCCCCAGCATTTT.

This chain uses TRBV3-1 (or the pseudogene TRBV3-2) with TRBJ2-1, with D tentatively TRBD1 or TRBD2 (5 bases each). Germline CDR1 LGHDT, CDR2 YNNKEL (reference sequence). The CDR3 covers 14 residues. Between the trimmed V and J ends, which lost 0 bases and 8 bases, there was a span of 11 bases. Here the CDR3 reads CASSQEPRGDEQFF. In nucleotides, the CDR3 is TGTGCCAGCAGCCAAGAGCCGAGGGGAGATGAGCAGTTCTTC.

The gene calls are TRBV11-2 and TRBJ1-2; D not resolved. This CDR3 has 14 residues. Germline V CDR1 and CDR2: SGHAT, FQNNGV. V lost 3 bases to trimming and J lost 2 bases, with 10 bases between them. CDR3 nucleotides: TGTGCCAGCAGCTTGGCCGCCATCAACTATGGCTACACCTTC. Its translation is CASSLAAINYGYTF.

V gene TRBV5-1 combines with J gene TRBJ2-1; weak D call: TRBD2 (5 bases). The CDR3 contains 14 residues. Germline-derived CDR1 and CDR2 are SGHRS and YFSETQ. The V end was cut by 0 bases, the J end by 8 bases, with 12 bases between. DNA for the CDR3: TGCGCCAGCAGCTTGGCCCGCAGAGCGGATGAGCAGTTCTTC. Its protein is CASSLARRADEQFF.

This chain links TRBV19 with TRBJ1-2; D not resolved. This CDR3 is built from 13 residues. V lost 10 bases, J lost 3 bases, and 15 bases lay in between. Germline CDR1 is LNHDA and CDR2 is SQIVND (reference sequence). CDR3 sequence (DNA): TGTGCCACCTCCCCCTCGATCTACTATGGCTACACCTTC. It yields the protein CATSPSIYYGYTF.

The chain employs TRBV7-9 and TRBJ1-1; maybe TRBD1 (6 bases). The CDR3 covers 15 residues. In germline, CDR1 is SEHNR, CDR2 FQNEAQ (reference sequence). Trimming left V 2 bases short and J 1 base short, with 11 bases between. The CDR3 DNA sequence: TGTGCCAGCAGCTTACCCAAGACAGGGAACACTGAAGCTTTCTTT. Amino acids: CASSLPKTGNTEAFF.

The gene calls are TRBV28 and TRBJ2-3, with D possibly being TRBD2 (5 bases). Between the trimmed V and J ends, which lost 5 bases and 0 bases, there was a span of 9 bases. This CDR3 contains 14 residues. Germline loops: CDR1 MDHEN, CDR2 SYDVKM. The CDR3 here is CASSNPGSTDTQYF. The CDR3 nucleotides are TGTGCCAGCAGTAACCCGGGGAGCACAGATACGCAGTATTTT.

The sample holds one count of this clone. This sequence joins TRBV6-5 and TRBJ1-6; perhaps TRBD1 as D (5 bases). Trimming removed 4 bases from V and 9 bases from J, with 13 bases in between. Germline V gene sequence: CDR1 MNHEY, CDR2 SVGAGI. This CDR3 is 14 amino acids long. The CDR3 sequence is CASSLGGEPSPLHF. CDR3 in DNA: TGTGCCAGCAGTTTGGGAGGGGAACCTTCACCCCTCCACTTT.

This chain uses TRBV29-1 with TRBJ1-2; 9 nucleotides align to TRBD1. The CDR3 is made up of 13 amino acids. Germline CDR1 is SQVTM and CDR2 is ANQGSEA. V gave up 8 bases and J gave up 0 bases; unmatched junction bases: 4. Written as DNA, the CDR3 is TGCAGCTCCGGACAGGGGACTAACTATGGCTACACCTTC. Translated, it gives CSSGQGTNYGYTF.

The chain uses TRBV6-1 and TRBJ1-5; 12 nucleotides line up with TRBD1. The CDR3 loop spans 19 amino acids. Germline values: CDR1 MNHNS, CDR2 SASEGT. With V trimmed by 3 bases and J by 2 bases, 11 bases remained unmatched. CDR3 sequence reads: CASSDGGQGALRGNQPQHF. The CDR3 bases are TGTGCCAGCAGTGATGGGGGACAGGGGGCGCTTCGAGGCAATCAGCCCCAGCATTTT.

The genes are TRBV18 and TRBJ1-5, with TRBD1 matching over 9 bases. CDR3 size: 14 residues. Germline CDR1 and CDR2: KGHSH and LQKENI. V dropped 6 bases and J dropped 7; count of bases not matched to a gene: 7. As DNA, the CDR3 is TGTGCCAGCTCTGACGGGACAGGGAGACAGCCCCAGCATTTT. It codes for CASSDGTGRQPQHF. The full variable domain, completed using reference TRBV18 and TRBJ1-5, is NAGVMQNPRHLVRRRGQEARLRCSPMKGHSHVYWYRQLPEEGLKFMVYLQKENIIDESGMPKERFSAEFPKEGPSILRIQQVVRGDSAAYFCASSDGTGRQPQHFGDGTRLSIL.

This chain joins TRBV10-1 and TRBJ1-2; no definite D call. The CDR3 has 13 amino acids. In germline, CDR1 is WNHNN, CDR2 SYGVQD (reference sequence). Trimming took off 3 bases at V and 8 bases at J, with 13 bases between the two ends. The CDR3 DNA sequence: TGCGCCAGCAGTGAAAATTTAGTCTCCGGCTACACCTTC. The encoded protein is CASSENLVSGYTF.